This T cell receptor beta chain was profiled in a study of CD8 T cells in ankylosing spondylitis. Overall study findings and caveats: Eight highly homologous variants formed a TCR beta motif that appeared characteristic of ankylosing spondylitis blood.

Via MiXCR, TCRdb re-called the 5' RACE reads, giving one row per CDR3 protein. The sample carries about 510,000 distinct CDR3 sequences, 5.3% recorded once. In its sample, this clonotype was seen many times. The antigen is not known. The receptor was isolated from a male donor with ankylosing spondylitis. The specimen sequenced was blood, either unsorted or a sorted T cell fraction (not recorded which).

This chain's CDR3 is CAIGSGSPYNEQFF. The CDR3 nucleotides are TGTGCCATCGGTAGCGGGAGTCCCTACAATGAGCAGTTCTTC. This rearrangement joins TRBV10-3 to TRBJ2-1; TRBD2 matches 9 bases. The CDR3 contains 14 residues. Germline V gene lookup returns CDR1 ENHRY and CDR2 SYGVKD. Germline trimming cut 8 bases from V and 2 bases from J; bases unmatched to any gene: 4.